These 21 T cell receptor beta chains were all obtained from the same sample, sequenced in a study of blood T cells in healthy people across ages. Primers used in a second PCR of roughly 6 to 12 cycles were a sample-barcoded 5' primer and a J-beta primer mix. MiXCR, applied by TCRdb to the 5' RACE reads, yields one record per CDR3 protein. This table holds about 1.8 million distinct CDR3 sequences, around half found once. Sequencing was carried out using blood. Receptors were obtained from a woman in her forties in good health.

This chain links TRBV18 with TRBJ1-1, with D unclear. The CDR3 runs 17 residues. From germline, CDR1 is KGHSH and CDR2 LQKENI. V lost 2 bases and J lost 5, with 21 bases in between. DNA for the CDR3: TGTGCCAGCTCACCAAAGGCGGGCCCTTCGGGTTATACTGAAGCTTTCTTT. It yields the protein CASSPKAGPSGYTEAFF.

This clonotype was picked up a small number of times. CDR3 DNA: TGTGCCAGCAGTTACGGGCAGGGTAGTCCCCTAGGGCAGTACTTC. Its protein product is CASSYGQGSPLGQYF. This chain links TRBV6-6 with TRBJ2-4; D is possibly TRBD1 (5 bases). The germline V gene encodes CDR1 MNHNY and CDR2 SVGAGI (reference sequence). V gave up 2 bases and J gave up 13 bases, with 21 bases separating them. The CDR3 has 15 residues.

In its sample, this clonotype was seen once. The gene calls are TRBV20-1 and TRBJ1-1, with D tentatively TRBD1 (6 bases). The germline V gene encodes CDR1 DFQATT and CDR2 SNEGSKA (reference sequence). The germline V and J ends were trimmed by 6 bases and 5 bases, with 16 bases remaining between them. The CDR3 sequence is 13 residues long. CDR3 protein: CSASNRVGTEAFF. In DNA, the CDR3 is TGCAGTGCCAGTAACAGGGTTGGGACTGAAGCTTTCTTT.

The V call is TRBV27, the J call TRBJ2-3, with 12 bases that match TRBD2. Trimming cost V 5 bases and J 14 bases; bases outside gene matches: 14. Per germline, CDR1 MNHEY and CDR2 SMNVEV (reference sequence). The CDR3 contains 15 residues. The CDR3 sequence is CASSPLAGGHKVRYF. In DNA, the CDR3 is TGTGCCAGCAGTCCTCTAGCGGGGGGGCATAAAGTTCGGTATTTT.

The sample holds a few counts of this clonotype. This chain connects TRBV12-3 or TRBV12-4 to TRBJ2-3, with D hard to call. The CDR3 length is 12 residues. Trimming took off 3 bases at V and 11 bases at J, with 12 bases between the two ends. The CDR3 coding sequence is TGTGCCAGCAGTTTGTCACTACCAAGGCAGTATTTT. Protein product: CASSLSLPRQYF.

V gene TRBV10-3 combines with J gene TRBJ1-2, with 8 bases lining up with TRBD1. CDR1 is ENHRY and CDR2 is SYGVKD in the germline V gene. The CDR3 contains 15 residues. The ends lost 5 bases at V and 4 bases at J; junction bases unmatched: 9. This CDR3 is CAISSGQASFYGYTF. The CDR3 DNA is TGTGCCATCAGTTCGGGACAGGCCTCTTTCTATGGCTACACCTTC.

This clonotype came up a few times. The J gene is TRBJ2-5, the V gene TRBV7-9; weak D call: TRBD1 (5 bases). There are 15 residues in the CDR3. Germline assignment: CDR1 SEHNR and CDR2 FQNEAQ (reference sequence). The V end was cut by 4 bases, the J end by 3 bases, with 15 bases between. The CDR3 is CASSWTRDREETQYF. The DNA of the CDR3 is TGTGCCAGCAGCTGGACACGAGACAGAGAAGAGACCCAGTACTTC.

This clonotype came up many times. V and J are TRBV7-2 and TRBJ2-3; D possibly corresponds to TRBD1 (6 bases). In germline, CDR1 is SGHTA, CDR2 FQGNSA. Trimming took 5 bases from V and 2 from J, leaving 11 bases between them. The CDR3 consists of 14 residues. The CDR3 loop is CASSRRQDTDTQYF. The CDR3 bases are TGTGCCAGCAGCCGAAGACAGGACACAGATACGCAGTATTTT.

The rearrangement links TRBV15 to TRBJ2-2, with D unclear. The V gene lost 3 bases and the J gene lost 6 bases, with 20 bases spanning the gap. The V gene's germline CDR1 is LNHNV and CDR2 YYDKDF (reference sequence). This CDR3 spans 17 amino acids. CDR3 loop: CATSSRLQAGLSGELFF. In nucleotides, the CDR3 is TGTGCCACCAGCAGCCGACTTCAGGCCGGGCTTTCCGGGGAGCTGTTTTTT.

This chain uses TRBV5-1 with TRBJ2-7; D may be TRBD1 or TRBD2 (7 bases each). The J call may be wrong; the DNA end is better matched by TRBJ2-5. The CDR3 has 17 amino acids. Per germline, CDR1 SGHRS and CDR2 YFSETQ. The CDR3, as DNA: TGCGCCAGCAGCTTTCCAGGGGGGGGCAGGGGACGAGAGACCCAGTACTTC. Protein product: CASSFPGGGRGRETQYF.

V and J are TRBV6-6 and TRBJ2-7; D is possibly TRBD1 (7 bases). The CDR3 spans 15 residues. The V and J ends lost 2 bases and 1 base respectively, with 12 bases between them. The germline gives CDR1 MNHNY, CDR2 SVGAGI (reference sequence). The CDR3 loop is CASSYRPGGSYEQYF. DNA of the CDR3: TGTGCCAGCAGTTACCGGCCAGGGGGGTCCTACGAGCAGTACTTC.

The chain has TRBV24-1 and TRBJ2-1; no reliable D call. Germline assignment: CDR1 KGHDR and CDR2 SFDVKD. With 3 bases removed from V and 0 bases from J, the gap between germline ends came to 11 bases. This CDR3 has 16 residues. This CDR3 reads CATSDIHVASYNEQFF. The CDR3 DNA sequence: TGTGCCACCAGTGATATTCACGTGGCCTCCTACAATGAGCAGTTCTTC.

The sample holds a few counts of this clonotype. The chain combines TRBV10-3 with TRBJ1-2; TRBD1 agrees at 9 bases. Germline CDR1 and CDR2: ENHRY and SYGVKD. This CDR3 region has 14 residues. V dropped 0 bases and J dropped 7; count of bases not matched to a gene: 3. The CDR3 protein is CAISESKGQGGYTF. CDR3 sequence (DNA): TGTGCCATCAGTGAGTCGAAGGGACAGGGTGGCTACACCTTC.

The J gene is TRBJ2-4, the V gene TRBV3-1; 10 bases agree with TRBD1. V dropped 5 bases and J dropped 15; count of bases not matched to a gene: 10. From germline, CDR1 is LGHDT and CDR2 YNNKEL (reference sequence). The CDR3 runs 13 residues. In DNA form, the CDR3 reads TGTGCCAGCAGCGACCGGGACAGGGGCGATGGGTACTTC. This encodes CASSDRDRGDGYF.

The rearrangement uses TRBV2 and TRBJ2-1; D uncertain. The V end was cut by 7 bases, the J end by 9 bases, with 16 bases between. CDR3 size: 13 residues. CDR1 is SNHLY and CDR2 is FYNNEI in the germline V gene. The CDR3 here is CASKSRLLGEQFF. The CDR3 bases are TGTGCCAGCAAGTCAAGGTTATTGGGTGAGCAGTTCTTC.

This clonotype came up a few times. V and J are TRBV2 and TRBJ2-7; 7 bases map to TRBD1. The CDR3 totals 14 residues. Unmatched junction bases numbered 8, after V lost 6 bases and J lost 3 bases. Per germline, CDR1 SNHLY and CDR2 FYNNEI. The CDR3 DNA reads as TGTGCCAGCAGCGAAAACCGACAGGGCTACGAGCAGTACTTC. It is translated as CASSENRQGYEQYF.

V and J are TRBV4-1 and TRBJ1-1; D ambiguous. Germline lookup yields CDR1 MGHRA and CDR2 YSYEKL. Trimming took 1 base from V and 9 from J, leaving 12 bases between them. This CDR3 is 13 amino acids long. The DNA for the CDR3 is TGCGCCAGCAGCCAAGTAATCCCTGGGAAAGCTTTCTTT. Protein product: CASSQVIPGKAFF.

This clonotype showed up just a few times. The rearrangement joins TRBV28 to TRBJ2-3, with TRBD2 matching over 8 bases. The CDR3 is 15 amino acids. The germline V gene has CDR1 MDHEN and CDR2 SYDVKM. The J segment lost 0 bases and the V segment lost 6 bases, leaving 5 bases of the junction unmatched. The CDR3 DNA reads as TGTGCCAGCAGCGCAGCTAGCGGGAGCACAGATACGCAGTATTTT. Amino acid sequence: CASSAASGSTDTQYF.

The V gene is TRBV7-2, the J gene TRBJ2-6; D possibly corresponds to TRBD2 (5 bases). The germline gives CDR1 SGHTA, CDR2 FQGNSA. With 3 bases removed from V and 0 bases from J, the gap between germline ends came to 12 bases. This CDR3 region has 17 residues. CDR3 sequence (DNA): TGTGCCAGCAGCTTTTCTAGCCGAACCTCTGGGGCCAACGTCCTGACTTTC. Protein sequence: CASSFSSRTSGANVLTF.

This clonotype was counted between two and nine times. V gene TRBV20-1 combines with J gene TRBJ2-7; 8 bases line up with TRBD1. V shed 5 bases and J 1 base; nucleotides not matched to a gene: 10. The germline V gene encodes CDR1 DFQATT and CDR2 SNEGSKA (reference sequence). The CDR3 extends over 15 amino acids. CDR3 region: CSADRQGLGSYEQYF. CDR3 DNA: TGCAGTGCTGATCGACAGGGGCTTGGATCCTACGAGCAGTACTTC.

This clonotype was seen more than once but under ten times. J is TRBJ2-1 and V is TRBV11-1, with D hard to call. The CDR3 covers 13 residues. CDR1 is SGHAT, CDR2 FQDESV, per germline (reference sequence). The V end lost 4 bases, the J end lost 4 bases, and 8 bases lay between the germline ends. The CDR3 nucleotides read TGTGCCAGCAGCTCAAACATGTACAATGAGCAGTTCTTC. It codes for CASSSNMYNEQFF.